The 2 T cell receptor beta chains given below trace back to one sample, sequenced in a study of identical twins. One entry per CDR3 protein, called by TCRdb with MiXCR from the 5' RACE reads. The table has roughly 720,000 distinct CDR3 sequences, approximately 18% seen once. These data also featured in a second study, about T cells expressing NK-cell markers.

Sample: PBMCs. These receptors all stem from a woman aged 18 to 35 in good health.

This clonotype was observed a handful of times. The chain has TRBV5-1 and TRBJ2-3; no definite D call. Germline CDR1 reads SGHRS; CDR2 reads YFSETQ. V was clipped by 4 bases and J by 1 base, with 13 bases between them. The CDR3 consists of 15 residues. CDR3 DNA: TGCGCCAGCAGCCCAAGGTACAGCGGCACAGATACGCAGTATTTT. Translating gives CASSPRYSGTDTQYF.

The chain combines TRBV5-6 with TRBJ2-1; D is uncertain. CDR3 size: 13 residues. Per the germline V gene, CDR1 is SGHDT and CDR2 is YYEEEE. V gave up 3 bases and J gave up 6 bases, with 10 bases separating them. The CDR3 here is CASSSPFRNEQFF. CDR3 bases: TGTGCCAGCAGCTCCCCTTTTCGCAATGAGCAGTTCTTC. The entire variable domain, with the rest obtained from reference TRBV5-6 and TRBJ2-1, is as follows: DAGVTQSPTHLIKTRGQQVTLRCSPKSGHDTVSWYQQALGQGPQFIFQYYEEEERQRGNFPDRFSGHQFPNYSSELNVNALLLGDSALYLCASSSPFRNEQFFGPGTRLTVL.